Shown below are 8 T cell receptor beta chains from a single sample sequenced in a study of radiotherapy plus CTLA-4 blockade in lung cancer (dated by TCRdb to the late 2010s). The library was prepared using the immunoSEQ multiplex PCR assay. Imported from immuneACCESS, the table was reduced by TCRdb to in-frame sequences with V and J called. These copies leave out some clones; in studies compared against another copy, an unresolved V gene accounts for under half, and the cause of the remainder is not known. The sample table contains about 48,000 clones; only one count was recorded for 65% to 90% of them. Less than 20% of the sample is in the top ten clones. Source: peripheral blood, taken from a patient treated with radiotherapy plus ipilimumab. The receptors derive from a human donor with non-small cell lung cancer that progressed on radiotherapy plus ipilimumab. Some clones in this sample may be carry-over from other donors' samples.

The genes are TRBV28 and TRBJ1-5; D gene unclear. The CDR3 loop spans 14 amino acids. Germline V gene sequence: CDR1 MDHEN, CDR2 SYDVKM. Deletions cut 5 bases from V and 2 bases from J, with 10 bases between. As DNA, the CDR3 is TGTGCCAGCAGTCCGGCAGGCGGCAATCAGCCCCAGCATTTT. The encoded protein is CASSPAGGNQPQHF. The complete variable domain, with remaining parts taken from reference TRBV28 and TRBJ1-5, reads DVKVTQSSRYLVKRTGEKVFLECVQDMDHENMFWYRQDPGLGLRLIYFSYDVKMKEKGDIPEGYSVSREKKERFSLILESASTNQTSMYLCASSPAGGNQPQHFGDGTRLSIL.

This clone was seen a handful of times. The chain is built from TRBV7-2 and TRBJ1-1; D gene ambiguous. The CDR3 length is 13 residues. V dropped 6 bases and J dropped 10 bases, with 18 bases sitting between them. Per the germline V gene, CDR1 is SGHTA and CDR2 is FQGNSA. CDR3 residues: CASRAEGAVGAFF. CDR3 in DNA: TGTGCCAGCAGGGCGGAGGGCGCTGTGGGAGCTTTCTTT.

The chain employs TRBV6-1 and TRBJ2-3; TRBD2 is a possible D gene (5 bases). Germline CDR1 is MNHNS and CDR2 is SASEGT. The CDR3 totals 13 residues. Trimming took off 7 bases at V and 1 base at J, with 9 bases between the two ends. CDR3 protein: CASILRGTDTQYF. The CDR3 region has the DNA TGTGCCAGCATTTTGAGGGGCACAGATACGCAGTATTTT.

The chain is built from TRBV29-1 and TRBJ2-7, with a possible D match to TRBD2 (5 bases). Germline assignment: CDR1 SQVTM and CDR2 ANQGSEA. The CDR3 spans 13 residues. The ends were cut back, 0 bases at V and 1 base at J, with 7 bases in the middle. CDR3 sequence reads: CSVEEGGSYEQYF. The CDR3 DNA reads TGCAGCGTTGAAGAAGGAGGTTCCTACGAGCAGTACTTC.

The chain links TRBV5-1 to TRBJ1-2, with D uncertain. Germline V gene sequence: CDR1 SGHRS, CDR2 YFSETQ. This CDR3 is 15 amino acids long. Trimming took 0 bases from V and 4 from J, leaving 13 bases between them. The CDR3 spells CASSLEALPSYGYTF. CDR3 nucleotide sequence: TGCGCCAGCAGCTTGGAGGCACTACCATCCTATGGCTACACCTTC.

V usage is TRBV5-1 and J usage is TRBJ2-1; 12 nucleotides match TRBD2. V lost 2 bases to trimming and J lost 12 bases; unmatched junction nucleotides: 9. Germline V gene data show CDR1 as SGHRS and CDR2 as YFSETQ. CDR3 length: 15 residues. CDR3 in amino acids: CASSFNRTSGTGQFF. DNA of the CDR3: TGCGCCAGCAGCTTTAACCGGACTAGCGGGACTGGGCAGTTCTTC.

The rearrangement joins TRBV4-2 to TRBJ2-1, with 8 bases fitting TRBD2. Per the germline V gene, CDR1 is LGHNA and CDR2 is YNFKEQ. This CDR3 is built from 16 residues. V lost 1 base, J lost 4 bases, and 6 bases stayed unmatched. This chain's CDR3 is CASSQGTSGLYNEQFF. As DNA, the CDR3 is TGTGCCAGCAGCCAAGGAACTAGCGGCTTATACAATGAGCAGTTCTTC.

The chain couples TRBV15 to TRBJ2-7, with 10 bases fitting TRBD2. CDR3 length equals 16 residues. Unmatched junction bases numbered 4, after V lost 0 bases and J lost 2 bases. From germline, CDR1 is LNHNV and CDR2 YYDKDF (reference sequence). The DNA of the CDR3 is TGTGCCACCAGCAGAGATCAAGCGGGAGGGGCCTACGAGCAGTACTTC. Translation: CATSRDQAGGAYEQYF.